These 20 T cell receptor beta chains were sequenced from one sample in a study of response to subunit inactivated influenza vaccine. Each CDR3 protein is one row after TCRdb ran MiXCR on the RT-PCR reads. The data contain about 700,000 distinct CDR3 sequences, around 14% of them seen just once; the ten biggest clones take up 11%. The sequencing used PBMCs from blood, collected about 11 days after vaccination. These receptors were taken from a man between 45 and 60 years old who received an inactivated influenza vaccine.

CDR3 sequence reads: CASSVWRGDSYNEQFF. In DNA, the CDR3 is TGCGCCAGCAGTGTCTGGCGGGGGGACTCCTACAATGAGCAGTTCTTC. This chain links TRBV10-2 with TRBJ2-1, with 8 bases fitting TRBD2. This CDR3 spans 16 amino acids. Trimming at V came to 4 bases and at J to 0 bases, leaving 5 bases not matched to a gene. The germline V gene has CDR1 WSHSY and CDR2 SAAADI.

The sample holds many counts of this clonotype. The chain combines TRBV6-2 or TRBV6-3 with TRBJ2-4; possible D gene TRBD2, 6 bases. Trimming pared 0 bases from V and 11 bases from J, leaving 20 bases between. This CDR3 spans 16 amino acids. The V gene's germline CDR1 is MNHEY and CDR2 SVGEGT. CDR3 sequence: CASSYSISGLSNFQYF. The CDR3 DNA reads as TGTGCCAGCAGTTACTCGATATCGGGACTGTCTAATTTTCAGTACTTC.

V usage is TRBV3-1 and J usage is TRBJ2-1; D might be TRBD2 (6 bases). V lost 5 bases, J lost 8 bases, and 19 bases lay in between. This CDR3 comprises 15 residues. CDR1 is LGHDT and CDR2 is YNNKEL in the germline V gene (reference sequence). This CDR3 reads CASSTRLTGAHEQFF. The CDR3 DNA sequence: TGTGCCAGCAGCACCCGACTAACGGGAGCACATGAGCAGTTCTTC.

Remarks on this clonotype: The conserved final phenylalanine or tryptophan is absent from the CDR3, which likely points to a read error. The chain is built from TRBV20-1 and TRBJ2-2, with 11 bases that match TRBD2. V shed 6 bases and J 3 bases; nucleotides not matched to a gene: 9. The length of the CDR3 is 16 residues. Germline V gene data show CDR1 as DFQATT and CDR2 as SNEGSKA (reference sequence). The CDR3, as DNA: TGCAGTGCAAGGACTAGCGGGCGGATTGACACCGGGGAGCTGTTTCTT. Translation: CSARTSGRIDTGELFL.

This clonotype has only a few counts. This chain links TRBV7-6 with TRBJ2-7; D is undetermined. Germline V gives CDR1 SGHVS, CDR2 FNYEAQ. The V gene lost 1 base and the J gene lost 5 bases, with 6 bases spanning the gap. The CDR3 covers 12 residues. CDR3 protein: CASSLGSHEQYF. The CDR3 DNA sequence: TGTGCCAGCAGCTTAGGTTCCCACGAGCAGTACTTC.

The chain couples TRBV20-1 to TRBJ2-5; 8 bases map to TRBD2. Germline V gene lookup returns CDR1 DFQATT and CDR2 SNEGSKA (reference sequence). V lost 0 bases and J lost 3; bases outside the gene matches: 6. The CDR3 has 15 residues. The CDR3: CSARDAGGREETQYF. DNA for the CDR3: TGCAGTGCTAGAGATGCGGGGGGAAGGGAAGAGACCCAGTACTTC.

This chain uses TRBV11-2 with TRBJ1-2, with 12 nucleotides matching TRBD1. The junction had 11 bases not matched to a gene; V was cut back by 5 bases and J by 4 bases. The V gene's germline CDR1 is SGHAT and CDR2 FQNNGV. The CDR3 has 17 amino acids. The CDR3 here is CASSPLKGQGASYGYTF. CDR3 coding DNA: TGTGCCAGCAGCCCCCTAAAGGGACAGGGGGCTTCCTATGGCTACACCTTC. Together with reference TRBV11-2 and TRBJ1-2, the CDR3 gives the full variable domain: EAGVAQSPRYKIIEKRQSVAFWCNPISGHATLYWYQQILGQGPKLLIQFQNNGVVDDSQLPKDRFSAERLKGVDSTLKIQPAKLEDSAVYLCASSPLKGQGASYGYTFGSGTRLTVV.

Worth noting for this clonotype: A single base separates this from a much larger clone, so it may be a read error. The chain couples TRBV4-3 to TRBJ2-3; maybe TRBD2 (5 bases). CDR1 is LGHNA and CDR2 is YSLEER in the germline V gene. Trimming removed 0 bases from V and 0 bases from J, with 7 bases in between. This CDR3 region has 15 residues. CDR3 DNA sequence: TGCGCCAGCAGCCAAGAATGGACTAGCACAGATACGCAGTATTTT. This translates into CASSQEWTSTDTQYF.

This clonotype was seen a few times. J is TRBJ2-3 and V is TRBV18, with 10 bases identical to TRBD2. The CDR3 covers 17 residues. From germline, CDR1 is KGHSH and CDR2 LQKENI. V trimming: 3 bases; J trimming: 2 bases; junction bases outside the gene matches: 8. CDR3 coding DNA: TGTGCCAGCTCACCCGGGAGACTAGCGGGCCTCACAGATACGCAGTATTTT. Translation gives CASSPGRLAGLTDTQYF. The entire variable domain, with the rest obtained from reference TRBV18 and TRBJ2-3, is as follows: NAGVMQNPRHLVRRRGQEARLRCSPMKGHSHVYWYRQLPEEGLKFMVYLQKENIIDESGMPKERFSAEFPKEGPSILRIQQVVRGDSAAYFCASSPGRLAGLTDTQYFGPGTRLTVL.

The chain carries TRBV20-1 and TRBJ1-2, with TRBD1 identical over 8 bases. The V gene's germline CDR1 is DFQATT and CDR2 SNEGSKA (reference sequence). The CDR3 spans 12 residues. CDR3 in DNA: TGCATCACAGGGGGAGAAGACTATGGCTACACCTTC. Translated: CITGGEDYGYTF.

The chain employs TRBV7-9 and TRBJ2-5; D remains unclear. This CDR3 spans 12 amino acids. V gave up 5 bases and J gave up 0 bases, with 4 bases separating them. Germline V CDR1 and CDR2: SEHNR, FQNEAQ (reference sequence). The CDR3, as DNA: TGTGCCAGCAGCACTAACCAAGAGACCCAGTACTTC. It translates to CASSTNQETQYF.

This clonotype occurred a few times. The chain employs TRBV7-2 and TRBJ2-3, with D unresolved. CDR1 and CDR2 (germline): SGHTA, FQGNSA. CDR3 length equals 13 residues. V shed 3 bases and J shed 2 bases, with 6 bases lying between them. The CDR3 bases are TGTGCCAGCAGCTTCTCAATCACAGATACGCAGTATTTT. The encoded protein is CASSFSITDTQYF.

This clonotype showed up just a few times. Here the CDR3 reads CASSLATGRTGELFF. The CDR3 DNA reads as TGTGCCAGCAGCTTGGCCACAGGCCGCACCGGGGAGCTGTTTTTT. The J gene is TRBJ2-2, the V gene TRBV5-5; TRBD1 might be the D (5 bases). Germline V gives CDR1 SGHKS, CDR2 YYEKEE (reference sequence). Between the trimmed V and J ends, which lost 0 bases and 4 bases, there was a span of 10 bases. The CDR3 spans 15 residues.

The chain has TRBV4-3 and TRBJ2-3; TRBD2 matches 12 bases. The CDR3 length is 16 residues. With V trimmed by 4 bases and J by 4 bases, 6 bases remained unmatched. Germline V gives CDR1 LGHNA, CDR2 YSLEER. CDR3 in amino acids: CASSRSSGGVSDTQYF. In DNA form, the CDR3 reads TGCGCCAGCAGCCGGTCTAGCGGGGGGGTATCAGATACGCAGTATTTT.

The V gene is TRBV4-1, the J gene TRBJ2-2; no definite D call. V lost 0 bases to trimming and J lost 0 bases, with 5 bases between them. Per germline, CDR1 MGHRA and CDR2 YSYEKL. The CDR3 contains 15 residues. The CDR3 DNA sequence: TGCGCCAGCAGCCAAGAAGGGACGAACACCGGGGAGCTGTTTTTT. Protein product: CASSQEGTNTGELFF.

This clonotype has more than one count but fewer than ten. In DNA form, the CDR3 reads TGTGCCAACGCAGGGGCCTACTCCTACGAGCAGTACTTC. It specifies CANAGAYSYEQYF. The chain is built from TRBV10-3 and TRBJ2-7, with a possible D match to TRBD1 (6 bases). Looked up from germline, CDR1 is ENHRY and CDR2 is SYGVKD. The CDR3 runs 13 residues. The V end was cut by 10 bases, the J end by 0 bases, with 13 bases between.

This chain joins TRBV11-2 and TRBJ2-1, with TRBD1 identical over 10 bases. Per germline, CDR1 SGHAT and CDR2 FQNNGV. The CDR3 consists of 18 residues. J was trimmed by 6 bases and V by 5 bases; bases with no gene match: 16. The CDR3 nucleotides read TGTGCCAGCAGCCTGAAGGGACAGGGGCGATTAGTAGGCAATGAGCAGTTCTTC. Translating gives CASSLKGQGRLVGNEQFF.

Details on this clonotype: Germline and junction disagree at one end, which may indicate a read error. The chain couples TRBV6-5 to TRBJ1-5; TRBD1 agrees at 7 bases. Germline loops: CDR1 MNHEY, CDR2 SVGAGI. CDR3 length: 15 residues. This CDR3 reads CVSSSQQGPGQPQHF. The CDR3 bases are TGTGTCAGCAGTTCCCAACAGGGGCCAGGTCAGCCCCAGCATTTT.

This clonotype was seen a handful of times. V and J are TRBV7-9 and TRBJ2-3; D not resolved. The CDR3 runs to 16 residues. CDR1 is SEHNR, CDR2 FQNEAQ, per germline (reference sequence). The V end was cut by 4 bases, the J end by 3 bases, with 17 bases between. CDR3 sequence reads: CASSSKGAVRTDTQYF. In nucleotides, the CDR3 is TGTGCCAGCAGCTCCAAAGGAGCCGTGCGTACAGATACGCAGTATTTT.

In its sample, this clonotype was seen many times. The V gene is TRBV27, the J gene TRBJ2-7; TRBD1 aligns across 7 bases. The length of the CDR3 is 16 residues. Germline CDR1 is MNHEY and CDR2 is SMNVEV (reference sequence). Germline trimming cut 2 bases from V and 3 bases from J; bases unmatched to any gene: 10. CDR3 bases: TGTGCCAGCAGTTTAACGAGACAGGGCGGCCACTACGAGCAGTACTTC. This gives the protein CASSLTRQGGHYEQYF.